Following are 8 T cell receptor beta chains from one sample sequenced in a study of OX40 agonist ivuxolimab in advanced cancers. Method: immunoSEQ multiplex PCR; TCRdb's copy keeps in-frame clones and lacks some. The sample holds 34,000 or so clones, 70% to 85% seen once. The source material was CD4+ or CD8+ T cells sorted from blood, sampled in a trial of the OX40 agonist ivuxolimab. These TCRs come from an adult with an advanced solid tumor such as melanoma, head and neck, liver or kidney cancer.

The V call is TRBV27, the J call TRBJ1-5, with a possible D match to TRBD1 (6 bases). The CDR3 runs to 15 residues. Germline CDR1 MNHEY, CDR2 SMNVEV (reference sequence). The ends were cut back, 5 bases at V and 4 bases at J, with 15 bases in the middle. The CDR3 coding sequence is TGTGCCAGCAGTCTCACAGGGAGGGGAAATCAGCCCCAGCATTTT. This translates into CASSLTGRGNQPQHF.

This clone was seen a single time. This sequence joins TRBV29-1 and TRBJ2-1; D is unclear. The CDR3 is 12 amino acids. Trimming pared 4 bases from V and 9 bases from J, leaving 13 bases between. The germline V gene encodes CDR1 SQVTM and CDR2 ANQGSEA. The CDR3 DNA is TGCAGCGTTGGGAAGGTTTCAAGTGAGCAGTTCTTC. It codes for CSVGKVSSEQFF.

The genes are TRBV6-5 and TRBJ1-1; no firm D call. Germline CDR1 reads MNHEY; CDR2 reads SVGAGI. Trimming stripped 0 bases from V and 0 bases from J, with 5 bases between. This CDR3 is 14 amino acids long. The CDR3 DNA sequence: TGTGCCAGCAGTTACTCGTCCATGAACACTGAAGCTTTCTTT. Its protein is CASSYSSMNTEAFF.

The chain is built from TRBV2 and TRBJ1-2; 9 positions agree with TRBD1. Germline assignment: CDR1 SNHLY and CDR2 FYNNEI. The J segment lost 2 bases and the V segment lost 7 bases, leaving 5 bases of the junction unmatched. The CDR3 is 14 residues long. CDR3 coding DNA: TGTGCCAGCAATAGACAGGGGGGAAACTATGGCTACACCTTC. Its translation is CASNRQGGNYGYTF.

The V and J genes are TRBV30 and TRBJ1-4; a weak D match, TRBD1 (5 bases). The CDR3 length is 17 residues. Germline V gives CDR1 GTSNPN, CDR2 SVGIG (reference sequence). The V end was cut by 7 bases, the J end by 0 bases, with 21 bases between. In nucleotides, the CDR3 is TGTGCCTACGAGGGGCAGGTACCTCTAACAACTAATGAAAAACTGTTTTTT. This translates into CAYEGQVPLTTNEKLFF.

The chain employs TRBV6-4 and TRBJ2-6, with 8 bases matching TRBD1. The ends lost 10 bases at V and 0 bases at J; junction bases unmatched: 5. The CDR3 has 15 residues. In germline, CDR1 is MRHNA, CDR2 SNTAGT. The CDR3 nucleotides read TGTGCCACTGGGACAGGAGACTCTGGGGCCAACGTCCTGACTTTC. As protein: CATGTGDSGANVLTF.

The J gene is TRBJ1-2, the V gene TRBV19, with 8 nucleotides matching TRBD1. The length of the CDR3 is 15 residues. Trimming took 8 bases from V and 3 from J; bases not matched to a gene: 11. CDR1 and CDR2 from the germline V gene are LNHDA and SQIVND (reference sequence). The CDR3 DNA is TGTGCCAGTGAACCGGGGGACAGGCCATACTATGGCTACACCTTC. It yields the protein CASEPGDRPYYGYTF.

DNA of the CDR3: TGTGCCAGCAGTGAAGCGAGGGGGTTGGCAGCTTTCTTT. It encodes CASSEARGLAAFF. The chain uses TRBV6-1 and TRBJ1-1, with a tentative D call TRBD1 (6 bases). The CDR3 is 13 residues long. The germline V gene encodes CDR1 MNHNS and CDR2 SASEGT. The V end was cut by 0 bases, the J end by 10 bases, with 12 bases between.